A single sample gave rise to the 2 T cell receptor beta chains below, sequenced in a study of blood T cell repertoires in COVID-19. Sequencing used immunoSEQ multiplex PCR; TCRdb keeps in-frame clones, though not all of them. The repertoire includes approximately 250,000 clones, 80% to 90% of them detected once, and over 4% sits in the top ten. The sequencing input was PBMCs or T cells enriched from blood (not recorded which). These receptors were collected from a woman aged 25 to 39 who had recovered from COVID-19.

J is TRBJ2-3 and V is TRBV23-1, with 10 positions matching TRBD2. TRBV23-1 is designated an ORF whose function remains uncertain. CDR3 length equals 19 residues. J was trimmed by 2 bases and V by 2 bases; bases with no gene match: 13. CDR3: CASSQAEREGQTHTDTQYF. The CDR3 bases are TGCGCCAGCAGTCAAGCTGAGCGGGAGGGCCAGACACACACAGATACGCAGTATTTT.

J is TRBJ1-2 and V is TRBV30, with a tentative D call TRBD1 (5 bases). The CDR3 consists of 13 residues. V shed 3 bases and J shed 4 bases, with 12 bases lying between them. CDR1 is GTSNPN, CDR2 SVGIG, per germline (reference sequence). CDR3 DNA sequence: TGTGCCTGGAGAGACGGGGGAGGCTATGGCTACACCTTC. This encodes CAWRDGGGYGYTF.